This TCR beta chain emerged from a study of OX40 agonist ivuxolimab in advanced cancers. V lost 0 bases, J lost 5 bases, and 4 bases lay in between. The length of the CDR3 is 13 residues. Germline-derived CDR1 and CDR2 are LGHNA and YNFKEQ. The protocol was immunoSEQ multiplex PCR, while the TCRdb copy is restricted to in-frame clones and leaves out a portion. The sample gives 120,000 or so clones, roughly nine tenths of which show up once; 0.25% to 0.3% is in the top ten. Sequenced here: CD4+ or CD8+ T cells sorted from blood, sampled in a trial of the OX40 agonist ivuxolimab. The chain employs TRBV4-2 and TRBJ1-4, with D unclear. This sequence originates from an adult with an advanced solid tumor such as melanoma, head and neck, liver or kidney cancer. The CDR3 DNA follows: TGTGCCAGCAGCCAAGATCCGAATGAAAAACTGTTTTTT. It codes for CASSQDPNEKLFF.